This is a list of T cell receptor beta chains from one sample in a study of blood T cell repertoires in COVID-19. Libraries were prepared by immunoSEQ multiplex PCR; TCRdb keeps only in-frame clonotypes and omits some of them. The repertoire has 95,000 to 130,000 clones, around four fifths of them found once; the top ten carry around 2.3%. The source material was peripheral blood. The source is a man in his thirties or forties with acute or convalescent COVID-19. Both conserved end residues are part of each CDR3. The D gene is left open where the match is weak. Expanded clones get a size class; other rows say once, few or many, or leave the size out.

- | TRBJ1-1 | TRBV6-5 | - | CASSRSSNTEAFF | TGTGCCAGCAGTCGGAGCAGTAACACTGAAGCTTTCTTT
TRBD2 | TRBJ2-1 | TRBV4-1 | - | CASSQGSAGVYNEQFF | TGCGCCAGCAGCCAGGGTTCCGCGGGGGTATACAATGAGCAGTTCTTC
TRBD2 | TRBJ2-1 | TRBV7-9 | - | CASLHTSGAYNEQFF | TGTGCCAGCCTCCACACTAGCGGGGCCTACAATGAGCAGTTCTTC
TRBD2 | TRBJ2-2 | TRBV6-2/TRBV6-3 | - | CASSYFQRGGLVNTGELFF | TGTGCCAGCAGTTACTTTCAGCGGGGGGGCCTCGTGAACACCGGGGAGCTGTTTTTT
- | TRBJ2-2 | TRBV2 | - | CASSEVRLMNTGELFF | TGTGCCAGCAGTGAAGTTCGACTAATGAACACCGGGGAGCTGTTTTTT
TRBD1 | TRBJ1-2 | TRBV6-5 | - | CASSHSDRPYGYTF | TGTGCCAGCAGCCATTCGGACAGGCCCTATGGCTACACCTTC
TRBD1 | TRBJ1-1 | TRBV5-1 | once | CASSSGTGGTEAFF | TGCGCCAGCAGCTCAGGAACAGGGGGCACTGAAGCTTTCTTT
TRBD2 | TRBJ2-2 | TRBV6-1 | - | CASSEISGSGTGELFF | TGTGCCAGCAGTGAAATTAGCGGGAGCGGCACCGGGGAGCTGTTTTTT
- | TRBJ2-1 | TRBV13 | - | CASSLYGSEQFF | TGTGCCAGCAGCCTCTACGGGAGTGAGCAGTTCTTC
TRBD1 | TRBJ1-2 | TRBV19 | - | CASTTVGTGDYGYTF | TGTGCCAGTACAACGGTTGGGACAGGGGACTATGGCTACACCTTC
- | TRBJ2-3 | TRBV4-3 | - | CASSLMGGAGVDTQYF | TGCGCCAGCAGCCTAATGGGGGGGGCTGGGGTAGATACGCAGTATTTT
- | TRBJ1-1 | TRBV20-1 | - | CSASNSTEAFF | TGCAGTGCTAGCAACTCCACTGAAGCTTTCTTT
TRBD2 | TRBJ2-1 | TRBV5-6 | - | CASSSLAGTYNEQFF | TGTGCCAGCAGCTCACTAGCGGGGACTTACAATGAGCAGTTCTTC
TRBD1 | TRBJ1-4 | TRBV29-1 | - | CSAHVPGQGYEKLFF | TGCAGCGCTCACGTCCCGGGACAGGGTTATGAAAAACTGTTTTTT
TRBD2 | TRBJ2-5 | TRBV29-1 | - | CSVRASGSGRTQYF | TGCAGCGTTAGGGCTAGCGGGAGTGGTAGGACCCAGTACTTC
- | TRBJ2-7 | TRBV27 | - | CASSLSSGSLGYEQYF | TGTGCCAGCAGTTTATCGTCGGGGTCGTTGGGGTACGAGCAGTACTTC
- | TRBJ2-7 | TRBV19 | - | CASSSALGQSYEQYF | TGTGCCAGTAGTAGCGCGTTGGGGCAGTCCTACGAGCAGTACTTC
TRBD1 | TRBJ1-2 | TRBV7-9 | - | CASSLSGGSGDGYTF | TGTGCCAGCAGCCTCTCAGGGGGATCCGGTGATGGCTACACCTTC
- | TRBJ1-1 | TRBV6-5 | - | CASSYSEGLLNTEAFF | TGTGCCAGCAGTTACTCGGAGGGACTGCTGAACACTGAAGCTTTCTTT
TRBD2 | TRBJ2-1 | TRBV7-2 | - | CASSLGGGAGNEQFF | TGTGCCAGCAGCTTAGGCGGGGGGGCAGGGAATGAGCAGTTCTTC
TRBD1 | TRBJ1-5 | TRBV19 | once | CASSEDRARNQPQHF | TGTGCCAGTAGTGAGGACAGGGCCCGCAATCAGCCCCAGCATTTT
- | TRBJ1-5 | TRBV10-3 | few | CAISDGRVNQPQHF | TGTGCCATCAGTGATGGGAGGGTAAATCAGCCCCAGCATTTT
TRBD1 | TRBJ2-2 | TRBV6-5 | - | CASSWDRNTGELFF | TGTGCCAGCAGTTGGGACAGGAACACCGGGGAGCTGTTTTTT
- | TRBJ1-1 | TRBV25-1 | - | CASGVQGAEAFF | TGTGCCAGCGGGGTACAGGGCGCTGAAGCTTTCTTT
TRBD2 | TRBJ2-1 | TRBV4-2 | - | CASSQDLGGNYNEQFF | TGTGCCAGCAGCCAAGATCTCGGGGGGAACTACAATGAGCAGTTCTTC
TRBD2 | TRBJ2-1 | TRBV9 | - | CASSGRLAGGRYNEQFF | TGTGCCAGCAGCGGCCGACTAGCGGGAGGCCGTTACAATGAGCAGTTCTTC
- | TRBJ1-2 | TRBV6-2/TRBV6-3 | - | CASSPGTHRYGYTF | TGTGCCAGCAGTCCGGGAACCCATCGCTATGGCTACACCTTC
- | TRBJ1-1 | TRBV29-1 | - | CSVEGGGNTEAFF | TGCAGCGTAGAAGGAGGGGGGAACACTGAAGCTTTCTTT
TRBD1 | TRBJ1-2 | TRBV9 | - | CASSRQGSHYGYTF | TGTGCCAGCAGCAGACAGGGCTCCCACTATGGCTACACCTTC
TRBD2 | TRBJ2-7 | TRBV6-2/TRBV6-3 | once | CASSKTNGRSTYEQYF | TGTGCCAGCAGTAAAACCAACGGGAGGTCCACCTACGAGCAGTACTTC
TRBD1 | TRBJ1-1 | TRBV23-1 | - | CASRRKGQINTEAFF | TGCGCCAGCAGACGAAAGGGACAGATTAACACTGAAGCTTTCTTT
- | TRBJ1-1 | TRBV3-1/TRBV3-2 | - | CASSPRGGVLNTEAFF | TGTGCCAGCAGCCCACGAGGAGGGGTCCTGAACACTGAAGCTTTCTTT
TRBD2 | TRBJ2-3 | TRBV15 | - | CATRAGGSGDTQYF | TGTGCCACTAGAGCGGGGGGCTCGGGGGATACGCAGTATTTT
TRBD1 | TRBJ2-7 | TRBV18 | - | CASSPGQLTYEQYF | TGTGCCAGCTCACCGGGACAGCTAACTTACGAGCAGTACTTC
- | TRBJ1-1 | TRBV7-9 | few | CASSHYYPAGAEAFF | TGTGCCAGCAGCCATTACTACCCAGCAGGGGCGGAAGCTTTCTTT
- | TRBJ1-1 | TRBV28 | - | CASSFPIRGSTNTEAFF | TGTGCCAGCAGTTTCCCCATTCGAGGGTCAACCAACACTGAAGCTTTCTTT
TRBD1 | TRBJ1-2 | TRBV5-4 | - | CASSTGQTGGYGYTF | TGTGCCAGCAGCACCGGACAAACAGGGGGGTATGGCTACACCTTC
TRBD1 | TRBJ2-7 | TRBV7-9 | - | CASTASTGGYEQYF | TGTGCCAGCACCGCCTCGACAGGGGGCTACGAGCAGTACTTC
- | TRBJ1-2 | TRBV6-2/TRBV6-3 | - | CASSYELTATYNYGYTF | TGTGCCAGCAGTTACGAGTTAACAGCAACTTATAACTATGGCTACACCTTC
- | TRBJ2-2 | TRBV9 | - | CASSPPREWELFF | TGTGCCAGCAGCCCCCCCCGGGAGTGGGAGCTGTTTTTT
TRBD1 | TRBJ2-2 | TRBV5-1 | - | CASSLQGAGELFF | TGCGCCAGCAGCTTACAGGGGGCCGGGGAGCTGTTTTTT
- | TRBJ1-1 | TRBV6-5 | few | CASSSLRGNTEAFF | TGTGCCAGCAGTTCCCTACGGGGGAACACTGAAGCTTTCTTT
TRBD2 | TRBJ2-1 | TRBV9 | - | CASSVVSGSSYNEQFF | TGTGCCAGCAGCGTAGTTAGCGGGAGCTCCTACAATGAGCAGTTCTTC
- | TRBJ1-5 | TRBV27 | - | CASSHHGQNQPQHF | TGTGCCAGCAGCCATCACGGACAGAATCAGCCCCAGCATTTT
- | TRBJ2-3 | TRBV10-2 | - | CASTIRGTADTQYF | TGCGCCAGCACGATTCGCGGGACGGCCGATACGCAGTATTTT
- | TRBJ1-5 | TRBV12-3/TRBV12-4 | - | CASRTHGNQPQHF | TGTGCCAGCAGAACACACGGCAATCAGCCCCAGCATTTT
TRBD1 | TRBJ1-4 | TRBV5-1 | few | CASSFQGAREKLFF | TGCGCCAGCAGCTTTCAGGGGGCTCGGGAAAAACTGTTTTTT
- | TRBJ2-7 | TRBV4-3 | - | CASSRGGYEQYF | TGCGCCAGCAGCCGAGGTGGCTACGAGCAGTACTTC
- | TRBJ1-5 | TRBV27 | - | CASSAGLYQPQHF | TGTGCCAGCAGTGCAGGTCTCTATCAGCCCCAGCATTTT
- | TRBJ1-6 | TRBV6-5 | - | CASMGDNSPLHF | TGTGCCAGCATGGGAGATAATTCACCCCTCCACTTT
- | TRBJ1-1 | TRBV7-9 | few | CASWREGRTEAFF | TGTGCCAGCTGGAGGGAAGGTCGGACTGAAGCTTTCTTT
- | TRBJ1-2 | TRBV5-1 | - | CASSLAQGTVYGYTF | TGCGCCAGCAGCTTGGCACAAGGTACAGTCTATGGCTACACCTTC
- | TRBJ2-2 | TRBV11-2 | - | CASRQQGAGELFF | TGTGCCAGCAGGCAACAGGGTGCCGGGGAGCTGTTTTTT
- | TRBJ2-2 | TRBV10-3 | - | CAIRRGGSTGELFF | TGTGCCATCAGGAGGGGGGGTTCCACCGGGGAGCTGTTTTTT
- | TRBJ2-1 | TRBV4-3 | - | CASSQDRDPGDYNEQFF | TGCGCCAGCAGCCAAGATAGGGACCCAGGGGACTACAATGAGCAGTTCTTC